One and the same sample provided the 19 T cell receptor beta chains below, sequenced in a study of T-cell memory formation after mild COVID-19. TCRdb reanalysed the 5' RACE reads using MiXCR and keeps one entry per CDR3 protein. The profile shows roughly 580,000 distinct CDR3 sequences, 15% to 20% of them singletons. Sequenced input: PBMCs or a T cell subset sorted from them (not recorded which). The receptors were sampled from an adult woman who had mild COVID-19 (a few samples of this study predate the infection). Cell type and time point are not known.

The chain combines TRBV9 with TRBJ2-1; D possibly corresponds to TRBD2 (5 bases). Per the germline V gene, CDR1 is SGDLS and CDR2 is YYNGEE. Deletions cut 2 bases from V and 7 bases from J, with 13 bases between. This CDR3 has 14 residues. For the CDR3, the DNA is TGTGCCAGCAGCGTTAGGCCAGCGGCAAATGAGCAGTTCTTC. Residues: CASSVRPAANEQFF. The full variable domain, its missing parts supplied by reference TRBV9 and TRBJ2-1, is DSGVTQTPKHLITATGQRVTLRCSPRSGDLSVYWYQQSLDQGLQFLIQYYNGEERAKGNILERFSAQQFPDLHSELNLSSLELGDSALYFCASSVRPAANEQFFGPGTRLTVL.

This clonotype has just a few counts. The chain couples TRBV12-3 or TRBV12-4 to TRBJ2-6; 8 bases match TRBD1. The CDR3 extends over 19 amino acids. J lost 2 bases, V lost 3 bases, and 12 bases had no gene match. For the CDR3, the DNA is TGTGCCAGCAGTTTCCGCTCAGGGGGCTTGGTTGCTGGGGCCAACGTCCTGACTTTC. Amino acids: CASSFRSGGLVAGANVLTF.

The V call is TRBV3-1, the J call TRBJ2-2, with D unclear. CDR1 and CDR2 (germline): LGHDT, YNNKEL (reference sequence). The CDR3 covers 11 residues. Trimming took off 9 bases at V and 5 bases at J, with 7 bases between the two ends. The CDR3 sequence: CASKYTGELFF. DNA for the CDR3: TGTGCCAGTAAATATACCGGGGAGCTGTTTTTT.

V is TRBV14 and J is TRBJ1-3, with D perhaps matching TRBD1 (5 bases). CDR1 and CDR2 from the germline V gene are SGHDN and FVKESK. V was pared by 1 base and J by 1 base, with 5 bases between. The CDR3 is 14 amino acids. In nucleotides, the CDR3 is TGTGCCAGCAGCCAAGGACAGTCTGGAAACACCATATATTTT. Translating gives CASSQGQSGNTIYF.

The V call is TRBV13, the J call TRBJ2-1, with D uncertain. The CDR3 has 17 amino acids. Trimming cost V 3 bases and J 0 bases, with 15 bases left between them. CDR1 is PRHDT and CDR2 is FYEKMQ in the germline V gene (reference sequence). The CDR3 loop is CASSLAQVGISYNEQFF. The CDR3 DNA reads TGTGCCAGCAGCTTGGCCCAGGTGGGGATCTCCTACAATGAGCAGTTCTTC.

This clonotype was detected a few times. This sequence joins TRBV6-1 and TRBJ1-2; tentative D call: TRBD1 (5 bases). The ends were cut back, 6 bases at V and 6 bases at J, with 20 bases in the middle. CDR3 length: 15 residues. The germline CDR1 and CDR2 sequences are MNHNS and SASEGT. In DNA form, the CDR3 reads TGTGCCAGCAGCCCGGGTTCAAAAGGGGTAGATGGCTACACCTTC. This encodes CASSPGSKGVDGYTF.

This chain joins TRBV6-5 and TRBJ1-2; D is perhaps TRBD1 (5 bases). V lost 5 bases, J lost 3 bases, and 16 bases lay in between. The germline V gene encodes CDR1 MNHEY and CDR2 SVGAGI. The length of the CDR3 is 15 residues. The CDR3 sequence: CASSPTPTGHYGYTF. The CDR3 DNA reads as TGTGCCAGCAGTCCCACCCCCACGGGACACTATGGCTACACCTTC.

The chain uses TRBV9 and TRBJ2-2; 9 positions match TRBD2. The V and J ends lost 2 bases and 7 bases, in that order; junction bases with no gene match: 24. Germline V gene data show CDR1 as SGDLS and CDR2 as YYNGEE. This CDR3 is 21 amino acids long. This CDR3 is CASSVPPLILAGDGGHGELFF. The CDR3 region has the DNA TGTGCCAGCAGCGTGCCCCCTTTGATCTTAGCGGGAGACGGGGGACACGGGGAGCTGTTTTTT.

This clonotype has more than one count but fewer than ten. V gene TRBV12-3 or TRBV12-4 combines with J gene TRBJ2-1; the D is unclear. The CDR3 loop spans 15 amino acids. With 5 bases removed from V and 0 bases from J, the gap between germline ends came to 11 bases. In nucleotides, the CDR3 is TGTGCCAGCAGTCCCCCGCCAAGCTCCTACAATGAGCAGTTCTTC. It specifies CASSPPPSSYNEQFF.

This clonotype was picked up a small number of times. The CDR3 sequence is CASSLFWRGGSYNEQFF. For the CDR3, the DNA is TGTGCCAGCAGTTTATTCTGGCGGGGGGGCTCCTACAATGAGCAGTTCTTC. The gene calls are TRBV12-3 or TRBV12-4 and TRBJ2-1; TRBD2 matches at 9 bases. The CDR3 contains 17 residues. Losses at the gene ends were 2 bases for V and 0 bases for J; bases not matched to a gene: 5.

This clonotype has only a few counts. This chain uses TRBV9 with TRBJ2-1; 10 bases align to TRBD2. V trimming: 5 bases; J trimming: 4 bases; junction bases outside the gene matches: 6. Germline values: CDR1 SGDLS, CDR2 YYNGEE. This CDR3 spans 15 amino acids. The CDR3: CASSLTSGQYNEQFF. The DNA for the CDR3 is TGTGCCAGCAGTTTGACTAGCGGGCAATACAATGAGCAGTTCTTC.

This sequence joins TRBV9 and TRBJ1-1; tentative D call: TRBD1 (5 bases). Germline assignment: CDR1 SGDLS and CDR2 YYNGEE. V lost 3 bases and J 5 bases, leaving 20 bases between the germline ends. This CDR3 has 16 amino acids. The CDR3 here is CASSARGRGRATEAFF. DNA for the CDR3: TGTGCCAGCAGCGCCCGCGGAAGAGGCAGGGCAACTGAAGCTTTCTTT.

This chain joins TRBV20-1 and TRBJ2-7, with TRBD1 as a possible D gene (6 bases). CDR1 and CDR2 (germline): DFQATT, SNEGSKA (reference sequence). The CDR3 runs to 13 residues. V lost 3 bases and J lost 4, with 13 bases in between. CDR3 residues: CSARGQSPYEQYF. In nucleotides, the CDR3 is TGCAGTGCTAGGGGACAATCCCCTTACGAGCAGTACTTC.

The CDR3 is CASSQNVLGDLNTEAFF. CDR3 nucleotides: TGCGCCAGCAGCCAAAATGTATTGGGGGACCTGAACACTGAAGCTTTCTTT. The chain recombines TRBV4-1 with TRBJ1-1; D perhaps matches TRBD1 (5 bases). Trimming took 2 bases from V and 0 from J, leaving 16 bases between them. This CDR3 contains 17 residues. Germline assignment: CDR1 MGHRA and CDR2 YSYEKL.

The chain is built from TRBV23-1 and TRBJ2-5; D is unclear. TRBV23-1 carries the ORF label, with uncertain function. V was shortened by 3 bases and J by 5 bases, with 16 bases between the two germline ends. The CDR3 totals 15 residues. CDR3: CASSQWSAGRETQYF. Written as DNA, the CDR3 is TGCGCCAGCAGTCAGTGGTCGGCTGGACGGGAGACCCAGTACTTC.

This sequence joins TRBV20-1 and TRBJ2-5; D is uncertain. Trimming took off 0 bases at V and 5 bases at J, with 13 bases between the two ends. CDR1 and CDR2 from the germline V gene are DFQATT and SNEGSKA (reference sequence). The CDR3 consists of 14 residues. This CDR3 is CSARDRPPWETQYF. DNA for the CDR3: TGCAGTGCTAGAGACAGGCCCCCTTGGGAGACCCAGTACTTC.

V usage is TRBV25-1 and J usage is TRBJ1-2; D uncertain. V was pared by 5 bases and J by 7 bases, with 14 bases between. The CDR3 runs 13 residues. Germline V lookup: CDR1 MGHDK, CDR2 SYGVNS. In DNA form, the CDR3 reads TGTGCCAGCAGTCCTCCGTTATTATGTGGCTACACCTTC. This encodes CASSPPLLCGYTF.

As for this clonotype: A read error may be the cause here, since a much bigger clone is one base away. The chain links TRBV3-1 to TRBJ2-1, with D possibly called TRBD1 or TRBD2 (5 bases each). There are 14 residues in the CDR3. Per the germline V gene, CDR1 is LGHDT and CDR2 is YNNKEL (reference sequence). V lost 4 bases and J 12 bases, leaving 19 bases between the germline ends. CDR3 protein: CASSPYRDAVGQFF. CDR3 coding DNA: TGTGCCAGCAGCCCGTACCGGGACGCGGTCGGGCAGTTCTTC.

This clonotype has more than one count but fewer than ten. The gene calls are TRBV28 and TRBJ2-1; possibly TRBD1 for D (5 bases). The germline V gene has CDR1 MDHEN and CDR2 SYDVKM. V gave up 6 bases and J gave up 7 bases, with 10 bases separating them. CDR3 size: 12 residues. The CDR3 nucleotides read TGTGCCAGCAGAGACCAGGGAAATGAGCAGTTCTTC. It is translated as CASRDQGNEQFF.